The T cell receptor beta chain under discussion was sequenced for a study of molecular identifiers for immune sequencing clone quantification. Study-level points and caveats: Clonotypes surpassing 20 RNA copies contained over 98% of effector molecules, versus under 1% in naive cells.

The germline V gene has CDR1 MGHRA and CDR2 YSYEKL. There are 16 residues in the CDR3. With respect to this clonotype: The antigen remains undetermined. Mismatch with germline at one junction end may stem from a read error.

Each CDR3 protein gets one entry after TCRdb re-called the PCR reads with MiXCR. Of nearly 650,000 distinct CDR3 sequences in the sample, 25% were seen once. The chain combines TRBV4-1 with TRBJ2-2, with D possibly TRBD2 on 5 matching bases. This TCR derives from a human donor in good health. Some libraries in this study had Jurkat cell RNA spiked in. Sequencing was done on a sample of naive CD8+ T cells from blood, with Jurkat cell RNA spiked in. Subset specified: FACS-sorted CD8+CD4-CCR7+CD45RA+ naive T cells. The CDR3 coding sequence is TGCGCCAGCAGCCATACGGGGATGGGGAACGCCGGGGAGCTGTTTTTT. As protein: CASSHTGMGNAGELFF.